This TCR beta chain was sequenced for a study of blood T cell repertoires in COVID-19. Study members were between about 18 and 90 years old and lived in about two dozen US regions. The ends lost 6 bases at V and 2 bases at J; junction bases unmatched: 13. Germline CDR1 MNHNY, CDR2 SVGAGI (reference sequence). The CDR3 runs 17 residues. Data came from immunoSEQ multiplex PCR; TCRdb stores just in-frame clones and leaves some out. The top ten clones hold roughly 4.2% of a sample with 300,000 to 400,000 clones, approximately 86% of them seen once. V usage is TRBV6-6 and J usage is TRBJ1-1; 9 bases map to TRBD1. This TCR was recovered from a woman between 40 and 55 years old with acute COVID-19. The sample consisted of PBMCs or T cells enriched from blood (not recorded which). The CDR3 spells CASSRPGTGSLNTEAFF. The CDR3 coding sequence is TGTGCCAGCAGCCGACCTGGGACAGGGAGCTTAAACACTGAAGCTTTCTTT.